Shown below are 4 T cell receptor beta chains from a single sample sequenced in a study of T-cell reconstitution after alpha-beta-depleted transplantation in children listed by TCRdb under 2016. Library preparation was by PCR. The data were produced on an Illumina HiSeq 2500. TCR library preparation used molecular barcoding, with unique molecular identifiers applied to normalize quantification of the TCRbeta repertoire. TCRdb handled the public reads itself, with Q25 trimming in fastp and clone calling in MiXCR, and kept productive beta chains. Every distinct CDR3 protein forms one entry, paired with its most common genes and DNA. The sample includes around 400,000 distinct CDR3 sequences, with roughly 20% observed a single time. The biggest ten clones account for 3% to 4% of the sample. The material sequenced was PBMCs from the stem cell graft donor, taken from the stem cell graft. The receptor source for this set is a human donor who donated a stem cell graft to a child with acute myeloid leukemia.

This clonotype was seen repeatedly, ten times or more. The CDR3 DNA reads TGCGCCAGCAGCTTGTCCGGCACCGCGAACACCGGGGAGCTGTTTTTT. It yields the protein CASSLSGTANTGELFF. V is TRBV5-1 and J is TRBJ2-2; D call uncertain. Trimming left V 1 base short and J 0 bases short, with 10 bases between. Per germline, CDR1 SGHRS and CDR2 YFSETQ. The CDR3 length is 16 residues. Using reference TRBV5-1 and TRBJ2-2 for the parts outside the CDR3, the full variable domain is KAGVTQTPRYLIKTRGQQVTLSCSPISGHRSVSWYQQTPGQGLQFLFEYFSETQRNKGNFPGRFSGRQFSNSRSEMNVSTLELGDSALYLCASSLSGTANTGELFFGEGSRLTVL.

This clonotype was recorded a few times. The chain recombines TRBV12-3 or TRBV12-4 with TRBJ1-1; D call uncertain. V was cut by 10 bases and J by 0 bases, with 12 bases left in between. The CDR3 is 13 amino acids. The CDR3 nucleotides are TGTGCCACCTGGACGGATTTGAACACTGAAGCTTTCTTT. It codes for CATWTDLNTEAFF.

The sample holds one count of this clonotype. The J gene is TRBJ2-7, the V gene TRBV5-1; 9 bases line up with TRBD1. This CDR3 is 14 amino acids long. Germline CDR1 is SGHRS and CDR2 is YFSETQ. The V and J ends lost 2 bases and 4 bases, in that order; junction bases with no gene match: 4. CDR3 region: CASSFGTGIYEQYF. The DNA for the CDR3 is TGCGCCAGCAGCTTCGGGACAGGGATATACGAGCAGTACTTC.

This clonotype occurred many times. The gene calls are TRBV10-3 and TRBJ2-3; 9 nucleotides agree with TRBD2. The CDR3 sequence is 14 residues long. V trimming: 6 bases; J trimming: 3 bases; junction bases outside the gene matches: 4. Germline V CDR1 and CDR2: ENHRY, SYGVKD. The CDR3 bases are TGTGCCATCAGCGTAGCGGGAGATACAGATACGCAGTATTTT. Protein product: CAISVAGDTDTQYF.